This section outlines one TCR beta chain sequence together with its context. These data belong to a study of blood T cell repertoires in COVID-19. Across the study: Both acute and convalescent COVID-19 samples were obtained from the United States, Italy and Spain. Nucleic acid was either cDNA or gDNA, and it came from T cells, B-cell-depleted T cells, or PBMCs.

The CDR3 is made up of 16 amino acids. Germline assignment: CDR1 ENHRY and CDR2 SYGVKD. The V end lost 2 bases, the J end lost 5 bases, and 15 bases lay between the germline ends. Original processing methods: Estimated nucleated cell counts came from reference gene primer amplification. Sequencing was performed with immunoSEQ multiplex PCR; in TCRdb, only in-frame clones are kept and a portion is missing. D and trimming were read from the DNA, whereas the V and J calls and clone size are those reported in that table. The table includes 250,000 to 350,000 clones, roughly 90% detected once. The chain is built from TRBV10-3 and TRBJ2-2; weak D call: TRBD2 (6 bases). This sequence was found in a woman aged 25-40 years with COVID-19, enrolled during active disease. The sample consisted of peripheral blood. CDR3 coding DNA: TGTGCCATCAGTGAGGCCCCAAGCGGGCAGACCGGGGAGCTGTTTTTT. This translates into CAISEAPSGQTGELFF.